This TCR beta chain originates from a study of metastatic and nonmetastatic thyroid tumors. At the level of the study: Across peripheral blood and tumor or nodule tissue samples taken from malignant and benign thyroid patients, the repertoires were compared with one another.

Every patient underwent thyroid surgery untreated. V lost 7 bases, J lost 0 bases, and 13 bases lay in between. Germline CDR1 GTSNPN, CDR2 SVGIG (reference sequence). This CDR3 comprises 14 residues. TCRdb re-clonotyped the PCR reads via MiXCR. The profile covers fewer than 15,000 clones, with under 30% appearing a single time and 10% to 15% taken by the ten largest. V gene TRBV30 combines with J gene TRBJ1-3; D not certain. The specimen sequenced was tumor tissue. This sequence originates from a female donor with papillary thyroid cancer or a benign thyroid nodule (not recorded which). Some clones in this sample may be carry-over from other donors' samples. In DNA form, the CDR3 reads TGTGCCTTGGCGGACCGGAGCTCTGGAAACACCATATATTTT. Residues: CALADRSSGNTIYF.